These T cell receptor beta chains were read from a single sample in a study of cytomegalovirus exposure and HLA in healthy donors. This table comes from immunoSEQ multiplex PCR, and its TCRdb copy is limited to in-frame clones, with some not included. The repertoire holds just over 200,000 clones, with approximately 70% as singletons. Sequencing used PBMCs. The receptor source for this set is a man aged 35 to 55 in good health and CMV-seropositive. The CDR3 runs from the conserved cysteine through the conserved F or W. A D gene is named only where the DNA matches it firmly. For some rows the clone size is stated as once, few or many, or as a class when expanded; others skip it.

v_call: TRBV7-9
clone_size: -
d_call: TRBD1
j_call: TRBJ2-2
cdr3_aa: CASRLGGAGTGELFF
cdr3_nt: TGTGCCAGCAGGCTAGGGGGCGCGGGCACCGGGGAGCTGTTTTTT

v_call: TRBV4-3
clone_size: -
d_call: -
j_call: TRBJ2-3
cdr3_aa: CASSQDRETDTQYF
cdr3_nt: TGCGCCAGCAGCCAAGACAGGGAAACAGATACGCAGTATTTT

v_call: TRBV15
clone_size: -
d_call: -
j_call: TRBJ2-1
cdr3_aa: CATSRDRHSSYNEQFF
cdr3_nt: TGTGCCACCAGCAGAGATCGGCACAGCTCCTACAATGAGCAGTTCTTC

v_call: TRBV5-5
clone_size: -
d_call: -
j_call: TRBJ1-5
cdr3_aa: CASSAQGHSNQPQHF
cdr3_nt: TGTGCCAGCAGCGCCCAGGGGCATAGCAATCAGCCCCAGCATTTT

v_call: TRBV9
clone_size: -
d_call: -
j_call: TRBJ2-2
cdr3_aa: CASSVQPYNTGELSF
cdr3_nt: TGTGCCAGCAGCGTGCAGCCCTATAACACCGGGGAGCTGTCTTTT

v_call: TRBV25-1
clone_size: -
d_call: TRBD1
j_call: TRBJ2-7
cdr3_aa: CASSTTADRCIF
cdr3_nt: TGTGCCAGCAGCACAACTGCGGACAGGTGTATCTTC

v_call: TRBV27
clone_size: few
d_call: TRBD1
j_call: TRBJ1-2
cdr3_aa: CASSPGQGGGYTF
cdr3_nt: TGTGCCAGCAGCCCGGGACAGGGAGGTGGCTACACCTTC

v_call: TRBV13
clone_size: -
d_call: TRBD1
j_call: TRBJ2-5
cdr3_aa: CASSPPQGEETQYF
cdr3_nt: TGTGCCAGCAGCCCCCCTCAGGGGGAAGAGACCCAGTACTTC

v_call: TRBV28
clone_size: -
d_call: -
j_call: TRBJ1-5
cdr3_aa: CASSGTDYSNQPQHF
cdr3_nt: TGTGCCAGCAGCGGGACGGACTATAGCAATCAGCCCCAGCATTTT

v_call: TRBV19
clone_size: -
d_call: -
j_call: TRBJ1-1
cdr3_aa: CASSIRVNTEAFF
cdr3_nt: TGTGCCAGTAGTATTAGAGTGAACACTGAAGCTTTCTTT

v_call: TRBV20-1
clone_size: few
d_call: -
j_call: TRBJ2-3
cdr3_aa: CSAHDRKTQYF
cdr3_nt: TGCAGTGCTCATGACAGAAAAACGCAGTATTTT

v_call: TRBV15
clone_size: -
d_call: -
j_call: TRBJ1-6
cdr3_aa: CATSRDRGSRNSPLHF
cdr3_nt: TGTGCCACCAGCAGAGATCGAGGCAGCCGAAATTCACCCCTCCACTTT

v_call: TRBV7-3
clone_size: few
d_call: -
j_call: TRBJ1-1
cdr3_aa: CASSLGGRETEAFF
cdr3_nt: TGTGCCAGCAGCTTAGGGGGCCGCGAAACTGAAGCTTTCTTT

v_call: TRBV12-5
clone_size: -
d_call: -
j_call: TRBJ1-1
cdr3_aa: CASGLDGGIGTEAFF
cdr3_nt: TGTGCTAGTGGTTTGGATGGTGGTATCGGCACTGAAGCTTTCTTT

v_call: TRBV19
clone_size: -
d_call: -
j_call: TRBJ1-5
cdr3_aa: CASSIRDQPQHF
cdr3_nt: TGTGCCAGTAGTATCAGGGATCAGCCCCAGCATTTT

v_call: TRBV6-6
clone_size: once
d_call: TRBD2
j_call: TRBJ2-3
cdr3_aa: CASTLLALAGADTQYF
cdr3_nt: TGTGCCAGCACCTTACTTGCCCTAGCGGGGGCAGATACGCAGTATTTT

v_call: TRBV19
clone_size: -
d_call: TRBD1
j_call: TRBJ1-5
cdr3_aa: CASSMGQNQPQHF
cdr3_nt: TGTGCCAGTAGTATGGGACAGAATCAGCCCCAGCATTTT

v_call: TRBV6-1
clone_size: -
d_call: -
j_call: TRBJ1-5
cdr3_aa: CASSEMGRQPQHF
cdr3_nt: TGTGCCAGCAGTGAAATGGGGAGGCAGCCCCAGCATTTT

v_call: TRBV7-9
clone_size: -
d_call: TRBD2
j_call: TRBJ2-7
cdr3_aa: CASRPLITSGGSAIYEQYF
cdr3_nt: TGTGCCAGCAGGCCCCTGATAACTAGCGGGGGGTCCGCAATCTACGAGCAGTACTTC

v_call: TRBV7-2
clone_size: -
d_call: TRBD1
j_call: TRBJ2-7
cdr3_aa: CASSPHRQGLQYF
cdr3_nt: TGTGCCAGCAGCCCCCACCGACAGGGCTTGCAGTACTTC

v_call: TRBV7-9
clone_size: few
d_call: -
j_call: TRBJ1-2
cdr3_aa: CSSSLVGGRFYTF
cdr3_nt: TGTTCCAGCAGCTTAGTGGGGGGGCGCTTCTACACCTTC

v_call: TRBV4-1
clone_size: -
d_call: -
j_call: TRBJ1-5
cdr3_aa: CASSLGAGRTPRQPQHF
cdr3_nt: TGCGCCAGCAGCCTTGGGGCAGGGCGAACCCCCAGGCAGCCCCAGCATTTT

v_call: TRBV2
clone_size: -
d_call: TRBD1
j_call: TRBJ1-2
cdr3_aa: CASSAQGARNYGYTF
cdr3_nt: TGTGCCAGCAGTGCACAGGGGGCCAGGAACTATGGCTACACCTTC

v_call: TRBV27
clone_size: -
d_call: TRBD1
j_call: TRBJ1-2
cdr3_aa: CASSLGGRGNGYTF
cdr3_nt: TGTGCCAGCAGTTTAGGGGGCAGGGGGAATGGCTACACCTTC

v_call: TRBV7-9
clone_size: -
d_call: TRBD2
j_call: TRBJ2-1
cdr3_aa: CASSPRTSGDYNEQFF
cdr3_nt: TGTGCCAGCAGCCCGAGGACTAGCGGAGATTACAATGAGCAGTTCTTC

v_call: TRBV12-5
clone_size: -
d_call: TRBD2
j_call: TRBJ2-3
cdr3_aa: CASGKGTSESTDTQYF
cdr3_nt: TGTGCTAGTGGAAAAGGGACTAGCGAGAGTACAGATACGCAGTATTTT